This is a list of T cell receptor beta chains from one sample in a study of T cells in Graves' hyperthyroidism and ophthalmopathy. A single record per CDR3 protein comes from TCRdb applying MiXCR to the multiplex PCR reads. This repertoire shows fewer than 750,000 distinct CDR3 sequences, around 42% found once; its top ten account for more than 7%. Specimen: peripheral blood or thyroid tissue (not recorded which). Receptors were obtained from a woman younger than 35 with Graves' hyperthyroidism. The CDR3 runs from the conserved cysteine through the conserved F or W. The D gene is left open where the match is weak. Not all rows give a size; the values are once, few, many and, for expanded clones, a class.

clone_size j_call v_call d_call cdr3_nt cdr3_aa
few TRBJ2-7 TRBV19 TRBD1 TGTGCCAGTAGTACCGGGACAGGGGACGAGCAGTACTTC CASSTGTGDEQYF
- TRBJ2-1 TRBV3-1 - TGTGCCAGCAGCCACAAAGCCCAGACCTACAATGAGCAGTTCTTC CASSHKAQTYNEQFF
- TRBJ2-2 TRBV20-1 TRBD1 TGCAGTGCCGGGACAGGAGTGAACACCGGGGAGCTGTTTTTT CSAGTGVNTGELFF
- TRBJ1-2 TRBV20-1 - TGCAGTCCCGGGACGGTGAAAGGCTACACCTTC CSPGTVKGYTF
many TRBJ1-4 TRBV4-1 TRBD1 TGCGCCAGCACCCGGACAGGCCCGGGGACTAATGAAAAACTGTTTTTT CASTRTGPGTNEKLFF
- TRBJ2-7 TRBV24-1 TRBD1 TGTGCCACCAGTGAGGACACCGGGACAGGGGGCAGCGAGCAGTACTTC CATSEDTGTGGSEQYF
many TRBJ1-5 TRBV7-9 - TGTGCCAGCAGCTCAGGATATAGCAATCAGCCCCAGCATTTT CASSSGYSNQPQHF
- TRBJ1-4 TRBV10-3 - TGTGCCATCGCGGGGCAGGGGAATGAAAAACTGTTTTTT CAIAGQGNEKLFF
many TRBJ1-1 TRBV2 TRBD1 TGTGCCAGCAGCGTCCCCCGGACAGGGCGAGAGGTGACTGAAGCTTTCTTT CASSVPRTGREVTEAFF
- TRBJ2-7 TRBV2 TRBD2 TGTGCCAGCAGTGAAGGGTTTGGGACTAGTCGCGATGAGCAGTACTTC CASSEGFGTSRDEQYF
- TRBJ2-7 TRBV29-1 TRBD2 TGCAGCCCTGAATTAGCGGGACACCCTTTCTACGAGCAGTACTTC CSPELAGHPFYEQYF
many TRBJ1-5 TRBV15 - TGTGCCACCAGCAGAGATGTTCAGCCCCAGCATTTT CATSRDVQPQHF
once TRBJ2-5 TRBV2 TRBD2 TGTGCCAGCAGGGGACTAGCGGAGACCCAGTACTTC CASRGLAETQYF
- TRBJ1-2 TRBV4-1 TRBD1 TGCGCCAGCAGCCAGACGGACAGGGACTATGGCTACACCTTC CASSQTDRDYGYTF
many TRBJ2-7 TRBV20-1 TRBD1 TGCAGTGCTACAGAGACAGGGGGTCCACTCGGGCAGTACTTC CSATETGGPLGQYF
- TRBJ1-1 TRBV10-3 - TGTGCCATCAGAGATATCGAGGTTGACCCTGGACCCGAAGCTTTCTTT CAIRDIEVDPGPEAFF
many TRBJ1-1 TRBV4-2 - TGTGCCAGCAGCCAAGTGGGGAGGGAGACTGAAGCTTTCTTT CASSQVGRETEAFF
- TRBJ1-1 TRBV4-1 - TGCGCCAGCAGCTGTCGTAGGTTCGGGAACCCAGTCTTGAACACTGAAGCTTTCTTT CASSCRRFGNPVLNTEAFF
many TRBJ1-2 TRBV6-5 - TGTGCCAGCAGTGACCGAACCGGGGACACTAACTATGGCTACACCTTC CASSDRTGDTNYGYTF
many TRBJ2-5 TRBV11-3 - TGTGCCAGCCAACGGGGAGATGAGACCCAGTACTTC CASQRGDETQYF
- TRBJ1-2 TRBV15 - TGTGCCACCATCCTGGGCGGCCGGAGAAGCTATGGCTACACCTTC CATILGGRRSYGYTF
many TRBJ2-7 TRBV5-1 - TGCGCCAGCAGCTTGGAGGCTAGTCGACTCTCCGAGCAGTACTTC CASSLEASRLSEQYF
- TRBJ1-2 TRBV9 - TGTGCCAGCAGCCCTAGCCCGGGATATGGCTACACCTTC CASSPSPGYGYTF
many TRBJ1-3 TRBV7-2 - TGTGCCAGCAGCTTACTAAGGATCCCCATATATTTT CASSLLRIPIYF
- TRBJ2-1 TRBV24-1 - TGTGCCACCAGTGATGGCGGGTACGCGTACAATGAGCAGTTCTTC CATSDGGYAYNEQFF
many TRBJ2-7 TRBV11-2 - TGTGCCAGCAGCCCAAGACAGCCGGTGTACGAGCAGTACTTC CASSPRQPVYEQYF
- TRBJ1-6 TRBV12-3/TRBV12-4 TRBD1 TGTGCCAGCAGTAACCGACAGGGAGTGAATTCACCCCTCCACTTT CASSNRQGVNSPLHF
- TRBJ2-6 TRBV7-8 - TGTGCCAGCAGCCCCTACACCGTTGATAGCTCTGGGGCCAACGTCCTGACTTTC CASSPYTVDSSGANVLTF
few TRBJ1-4 TRBV9 - TGTGCCAGCAGCGTCACCACTCGGGGAGAAAAACTGTTTTTT CASSVTTRGEKLFF
- TRBJ1-4 TRBV7-9 - TGTGCCAGCAGCTTGGCGGGGAGCACTGAAAAACTGTTTTTT CASSLAGSTEKLFF
- TRBJ1-2 TRBV7-2 - TGTGCCAGCAGCTGGACTAGCGGTTACACCTTC CASSWTSGYTF
- TRBJ2-1 TRBV7-9 TRBD1 TGTGCCAGCAGCTCGGACAGGGTCAGTGAGCAGTTCTTC CASSSDRVSEQFF
many TRBJ1-6 TRBV5-1 - TGCGCCAGCAGCTTGGCCTCAGGGAGGGAGTCACCCCTCCACTTT CASSLASGRESPLHF
few TRBJ2-1 TRBV29-1 TRBD2 TGCAGCGTTGTGGGGGGGACGAGGGGTGAGCAGTTCTTC CSVVGGTRGEQFF
many TRBJ2-7 TRBV2 - TGTGCCAGCTCTGTGGGCATTTTGAAAAACTACGAGCAGTACTTC CASSVGILKNYEQYF
- TRBJ2-3 TRBV20-1 TRBD2 TGCAGTGCTAGAGCTCAGGATCTAGCGGGATATACGCAGTATTTT CSARAQDLAGYTQYF
many TRBJ2-7 TRBV7-2 - TGTGCCAGCAGGTCCAGGGCCGGGCTAGCCTACGAGCAGTACTTC CASRSRAGLAYEQYF
- TRBJ2-2 TRBV7-8 - TGTGCCAGCAGCTTACTTGGCGGGAATGCCGGGGAGCTGTTTTTT CASSLLGGNAGELFF